The clone carrying this T cell receptor (beta chain) was seen a few times. TCRdb reprocessed the 5' RACE reads via MiXCR and lists one record per CDR3 protein. The repertoire holds 200,000 or so distinct CDR3 sequences, with 25% to 30% as singletons. CDR3 length equals 14 residues. V was trimmed by 2 bases and J by 8 bases, leaving 16 bases between them. CDR1 and CDR2 (germline): MNHNS, SASEGT. This sample was included in a study of CD8 T cells in ankylosing spondylitis. The sequence came from a male donor with ankylosing spondylitis or in good health (not recorded which). The chain has TRBV6-1 and TRBJ2-7, with D perhaps matching TRBD2 (5 bases). Material for sequencing was blood, either unsorted or a sorted T cell fraction (not recorded which). CDR3 DNA: TGTGCCAGCAGTGAAAGGACTCTTGCCTCACAGCAGTACTTC. Protein product: CASSERTLASQQYF.